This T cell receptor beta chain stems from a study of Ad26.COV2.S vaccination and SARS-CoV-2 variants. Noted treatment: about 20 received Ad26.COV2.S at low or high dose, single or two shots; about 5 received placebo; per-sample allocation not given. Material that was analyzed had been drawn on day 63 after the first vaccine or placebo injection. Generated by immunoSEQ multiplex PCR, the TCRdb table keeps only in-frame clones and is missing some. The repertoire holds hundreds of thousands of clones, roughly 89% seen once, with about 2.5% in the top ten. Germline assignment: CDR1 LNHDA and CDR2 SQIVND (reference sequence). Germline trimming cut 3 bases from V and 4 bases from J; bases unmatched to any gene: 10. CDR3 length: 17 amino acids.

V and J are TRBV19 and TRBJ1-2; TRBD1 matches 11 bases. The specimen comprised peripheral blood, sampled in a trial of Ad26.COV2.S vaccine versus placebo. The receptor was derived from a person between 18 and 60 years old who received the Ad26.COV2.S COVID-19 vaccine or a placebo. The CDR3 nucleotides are TGTGCCAGTAGTATTGGGACAGGGGGTTTGGGACCCTATGGCTACACCTTC. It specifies CASSIGTGGLGPYGYTF.